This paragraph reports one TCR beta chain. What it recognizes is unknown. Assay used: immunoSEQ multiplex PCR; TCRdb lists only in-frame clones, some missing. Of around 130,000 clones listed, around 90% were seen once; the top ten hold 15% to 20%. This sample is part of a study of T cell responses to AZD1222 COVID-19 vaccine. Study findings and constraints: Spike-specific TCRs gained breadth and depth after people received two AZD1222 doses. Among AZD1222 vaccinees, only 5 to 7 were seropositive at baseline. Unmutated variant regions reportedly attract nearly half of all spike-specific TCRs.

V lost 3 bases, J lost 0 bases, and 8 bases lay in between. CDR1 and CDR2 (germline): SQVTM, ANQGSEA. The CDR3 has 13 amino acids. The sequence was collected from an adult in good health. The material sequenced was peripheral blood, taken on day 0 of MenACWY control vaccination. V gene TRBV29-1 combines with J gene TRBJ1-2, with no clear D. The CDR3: CSVEERTNYGYTF. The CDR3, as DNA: TGCAGCGTTGAGGAAAGAACTAACTATGGCTACACCTTC.